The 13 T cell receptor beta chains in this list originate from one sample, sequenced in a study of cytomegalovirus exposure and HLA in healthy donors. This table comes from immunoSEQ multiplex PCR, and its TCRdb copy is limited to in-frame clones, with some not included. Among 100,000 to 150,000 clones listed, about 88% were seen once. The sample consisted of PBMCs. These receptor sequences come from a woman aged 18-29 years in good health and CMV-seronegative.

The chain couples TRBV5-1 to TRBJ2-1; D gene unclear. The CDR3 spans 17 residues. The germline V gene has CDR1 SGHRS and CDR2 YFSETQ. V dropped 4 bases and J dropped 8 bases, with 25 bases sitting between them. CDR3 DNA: TGCGCCAGCAGCCCCACGTTGAGTCCGGCCCCGAGGCATGAGCAGTTCTTC. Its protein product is CASSPTLSPAPRHEQFF.

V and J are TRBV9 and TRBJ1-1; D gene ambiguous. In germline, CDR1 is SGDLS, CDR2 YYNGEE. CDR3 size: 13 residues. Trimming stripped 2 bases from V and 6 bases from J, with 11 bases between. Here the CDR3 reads CASSVALGAEAFF. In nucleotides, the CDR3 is TGTGCCAGCAGCGTGGCTCTCGGAGCTGAAGCTTTCTTT.

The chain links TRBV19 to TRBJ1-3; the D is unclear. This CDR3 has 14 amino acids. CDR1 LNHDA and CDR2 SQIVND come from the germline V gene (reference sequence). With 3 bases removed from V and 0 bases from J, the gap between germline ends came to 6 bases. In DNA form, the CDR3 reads TGTGCCAGTAGTATCCAGGACTCTGGAAACACCATATATTTT. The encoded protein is CASSIQDSGNTIYF. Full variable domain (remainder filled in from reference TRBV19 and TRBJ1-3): DGGITQSPKYLFRKEGQNVTLSCEQNLNHDAMYWYRQDPGQGLRLIYYSQIVNDFQKGDIAEGYSVSREKKESFPLTVTSAQKNPTAFYLCASSIQDSGNTIYFGEGSWLTVV.

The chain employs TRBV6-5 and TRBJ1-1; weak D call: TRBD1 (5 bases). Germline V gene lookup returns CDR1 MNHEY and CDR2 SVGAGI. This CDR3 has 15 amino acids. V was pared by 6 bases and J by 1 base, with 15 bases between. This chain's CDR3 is CASSQANTGNTEAFF. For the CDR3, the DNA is TGTGCCAGCAGCCAAGCCAACACAGGGAACACTGAAGCTTTCTTT.

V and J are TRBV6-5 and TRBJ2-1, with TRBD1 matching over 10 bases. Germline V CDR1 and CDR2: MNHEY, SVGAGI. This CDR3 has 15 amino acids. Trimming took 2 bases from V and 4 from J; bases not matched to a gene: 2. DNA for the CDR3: TGTGCCAGCAGTTACGACAGGGGGCCATACAATGAGCAGTTCTTC. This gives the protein CASSYDRGPYNEQFF.

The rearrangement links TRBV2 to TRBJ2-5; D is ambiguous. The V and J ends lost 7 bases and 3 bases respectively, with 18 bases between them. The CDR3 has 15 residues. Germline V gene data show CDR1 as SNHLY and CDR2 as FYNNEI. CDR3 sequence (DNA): TGTGCCAGCATTCCCAACTGGGCAGAAGAAGAGACCCAGTACTTC. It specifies CASIPNWAEEETQYF.

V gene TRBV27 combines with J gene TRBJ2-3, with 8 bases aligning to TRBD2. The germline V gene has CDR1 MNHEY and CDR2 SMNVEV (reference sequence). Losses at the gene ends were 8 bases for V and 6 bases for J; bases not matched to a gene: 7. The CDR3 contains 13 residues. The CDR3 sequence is CASVSSGGDTQYF. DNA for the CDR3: TGTGCCAGCGTTTCTTCGGGGGGGGATACGCAGTATTTT.

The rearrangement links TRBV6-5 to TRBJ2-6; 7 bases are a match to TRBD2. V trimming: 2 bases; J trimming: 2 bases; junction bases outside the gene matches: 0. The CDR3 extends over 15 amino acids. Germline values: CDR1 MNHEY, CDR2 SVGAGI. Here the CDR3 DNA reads TGTGCCAGCAGTTACGCGGGGGCTGGGGCCAACGTCCTGACTTTC. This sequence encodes CASSYAGAGANVLTF.

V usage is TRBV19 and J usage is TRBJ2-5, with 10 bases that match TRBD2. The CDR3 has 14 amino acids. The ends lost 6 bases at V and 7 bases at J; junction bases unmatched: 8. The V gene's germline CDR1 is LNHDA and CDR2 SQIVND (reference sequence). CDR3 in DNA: TGTGCCAGTAGCATGAGCGGGGGGGCTGTGACCCAGTACTTC. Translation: CASSMSGGAVTQYF.

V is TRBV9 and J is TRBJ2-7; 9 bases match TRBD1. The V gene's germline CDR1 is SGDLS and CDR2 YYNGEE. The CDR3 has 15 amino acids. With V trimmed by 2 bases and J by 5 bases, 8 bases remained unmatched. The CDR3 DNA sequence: TGTGCCAGCAGCGTTGCGGGACAGGGCCACCACGAGCAGTACTTC. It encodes CASSVAGQGHHEQYF.

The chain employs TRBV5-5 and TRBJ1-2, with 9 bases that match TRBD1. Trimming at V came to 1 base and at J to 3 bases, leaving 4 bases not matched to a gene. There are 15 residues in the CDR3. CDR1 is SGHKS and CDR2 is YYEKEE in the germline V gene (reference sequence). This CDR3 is CASSLTGGMDYGYTF. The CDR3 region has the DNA TGTGCCAGCAGCTTGACAGGGGGCATGGACTATGGCTACACCTTC.

The CDR3 DNA follows: TGTGCCAGCAGATTGACAGGGGGCGGCTACGAGCAGTACTTC. Residues: CASRLTGGGYEQYF. V is TRBV6-5 and J is TRBJ2-7; 10 positions agree with TRBD1. The V gene's germline CDR1 is MNHEY and CDR2 SVGAGI. V gave up 6 bases and J gave up 3 bases; unmatched junction bases: 5. There are 14 residues in the CDR3.

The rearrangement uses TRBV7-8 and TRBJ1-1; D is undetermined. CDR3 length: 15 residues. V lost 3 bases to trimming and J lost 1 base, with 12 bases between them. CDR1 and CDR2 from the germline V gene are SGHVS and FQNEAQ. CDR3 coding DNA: TGTGCCAGCAGCTTCTTCGCAGGTTCGAACACTGAAGCTTTCTTT. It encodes CASSFFAGSNTEAFF.